This T cell receptor (beta chain) was found in a study of response to subunit inactivated influenza vaccine. This clonotype was seen a few times. Its antigen is still unknown. Study-wide findings and caveats: Authors suggested each seasonal flu vaccination may recruit only limited numbers of new T cells.

The CDR3 is 12 amino acids. The germline V and J ends were trimmed by 1 base and 7 bases, with 6 bases remaining between them. CDR1 is SEHNR and CDR2 is FQNEAQ in the germline V gene (reference sequence). TCRdb recomputed calls from the RT-PCR reads with MiXCR, one row per CDR3 protein. The sample comprises 300,000 to 350,000 distinct CDR3 sequences, approximately 20% of which are singletons, and about 9.3% rests with the top ten. The chain employs TRBV7-9 and TRBJ2-3; D gene uncertain. The receptor was derived from a man between 50 and 70 years old who received an inactivated influenza vaccine. The sample consisted of PBMCs from blood, taken about 20 months after vaccination. The CDR3 here is CASSLEGHTQYF. The DNA of the CDR3 is TGTGCCAGCAGCTTAGAGGGCCATACGCAGTATTTT.